This T cell receptor (beta chain) was sequenced in a study of OX40 agonist ivuxolimab in advanced cancers. Background on the study: With a range of roughly 20 to 80, age averaged about 58 years, and around 80% were male.

Assay: immunoSEQ multiplex PCR; the TCRdb copy retains only in-frame clones and omits some. The sample holds 95,000 to 100,000 clones, about 80% seen once. V was clipped by 5 bases and J by 7 bases, with 17 bases between them. This CDR3 has 15 residues. CDR1 is LNHDA and CDR2 is SQIVND in the germline V gene (reference sequence). Sequences were derived from CD4+ or CD8+ T cells sorted from blood, sampled in a trial of the OX40 agonist ivuxolimab. The rearrangement uses TRBV19 and TRBJ2-2; perhaps TRBD2 as D (6 bases). The sequence came from an adult with an advanced solid tumor such as melanoma, head and neck, liver or kidney cancer. In DNA form, the CDR3 reads TGTGCCAGTAGTTCTACCGGGACTCGGGGCGGGGAGCTGTTTTTT. Translating it yields CASSSTGTRGGELFF. Full variable domain (outside the CDR3, taken from reference TRBV19 and TRBJ2-2): DGGITQSPKYLFRKEGQNVTLSCEQNLNHDAMYWYRQDPGQGLRLIYYSQIVNDFQKGDIAEGYSVSREKKESFPLTVTSAQKNPTAFYLCASSSTGTRGGELFFGEGSRLTVL.